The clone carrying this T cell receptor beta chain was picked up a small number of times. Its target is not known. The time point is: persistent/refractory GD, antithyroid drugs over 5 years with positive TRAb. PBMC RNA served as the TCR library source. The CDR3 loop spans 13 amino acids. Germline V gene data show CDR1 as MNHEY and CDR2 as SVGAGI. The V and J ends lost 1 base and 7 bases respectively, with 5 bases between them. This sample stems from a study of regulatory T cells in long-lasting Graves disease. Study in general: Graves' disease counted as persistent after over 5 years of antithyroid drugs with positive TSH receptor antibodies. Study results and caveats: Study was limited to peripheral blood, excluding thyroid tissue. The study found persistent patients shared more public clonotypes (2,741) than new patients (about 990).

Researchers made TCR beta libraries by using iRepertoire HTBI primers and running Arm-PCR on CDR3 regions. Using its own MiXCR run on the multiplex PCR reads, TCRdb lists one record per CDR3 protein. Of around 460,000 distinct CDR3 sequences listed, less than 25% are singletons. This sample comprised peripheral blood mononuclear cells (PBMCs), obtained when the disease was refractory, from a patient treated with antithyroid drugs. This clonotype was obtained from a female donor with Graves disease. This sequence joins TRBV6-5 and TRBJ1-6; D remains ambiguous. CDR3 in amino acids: CASSYLENSPLHF. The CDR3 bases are TGTGCCAGCAGTTACTTGGAAAATTCACCCCTCCACTTT.